Shown below are 21 T cell receptor beta chains from a single sample sequenced in a study of blood T cell repertoires in COVID-19. TCRdb keeps only in-frame clones here, not all; method: immunoSEQ multiplex PCR. The table lists roughly 170,000 clones, less than 85% of them singletons. Specimen: peripheral blood. The receptors here all came from a human donor in a cohort sampled during active COVID-19.

The V gene is TRBV5-4, the J gene TRBJ2-2, with 10 bases fitting TRBD1. The germline gives CDR1 SGHNT, CDR2 YYREEE (reference sequence). V was clipped by 4 bases and J by 6 bases; unmatched bases: 3. This CDR3 is built from 14 residues. DNA of the CDR3: TGTGCCAGCAGCCCCGGACAGGGGGCCGGGGAGCTGTTTTTT. Amino acid sequence: CASSPGQGAGELFF.

The chain recombines TRBV24-1 with TRBJ2-3; 10 bases match TRBD2. V shed 4 bases, J shed 3 bases, and the junction held 3 bases outside the gene matches. Germline CDR1 is KGHDR and CDR2 is SFDVKD. This CDR3 has 15 residues. The CDR3 protein is CATSEPSGGTDTQYF. The DNA for the CDR3 is TGTGCCACCAGTGAGCCTAGCGGGGGAACAGATACGCAGTATTTT.

The chain recombines TRBV5-1 with TRBJ1-1; 7 bases are shared with TRBD1. Germline assignment: CDR1 SGHRS and CDR2 YFSETQ. This CDR3 has 16 amino acids. The trim removed 0 bases at V and 3 bases at J, leaving 8 bases unmatched. CDR3 in DNA: TGCGCCAGCAGCTTGGAAAGGGGGCGCCGGGACACTGAAGCTTTCTTT. Its protein is CASSLERGRRDTEAFF.

This chain links TRBV3-1 (or the pseudogene TRBV3-2) with TRBJ2-1; D might be TRBD2 (6 bases). This CDR3 has 15 residues. Deletions cut 2 bases from V and 8 bases from J, with 16 bases between. Germline V gives CDR1 LGHDT, CDR2 YNNKEL (reference sequence). The CDR3 here is CASSQTSQGVDEQFF. CDR3 nucleotide sequence: TGTGCCAGCAGCCAAACTAGCCAAGGGGTGGATGAGCAGTTCTTC.

The J gene is TRBJ2-7, the V gene TRBV5-4, with 7 bases fitting TRBD1. CDR3 size: 14 residues. CDR1 SGHNT and CDR2 YYREEE come from the germline V gene (reference sequence). V shed 4 bases, J shed 7 bases, and the junction held 11 bases outside the gene matches. The DNA of the CDR3 is TGTGCCAGCAGCCATACAGGGGTGACGGGAGAGCAGTACTTC. Translated, it gives CASSHTGVTGEQYF. Complete variable domain (other parts from reference TRBV5-4 and TRBJ2-7): ETGVTQSPTHLIKTRGQQVTLRCSSQSGHNTVSWYQQALGQGPQFIFQYYREEENGRGNFPPRFSGLQFPNYSSELNVNALELDDSALYLCASSHTGVTGEQYFGPGTRLTVT.

V and J are TRBV6-5 and TRBJ1-5; D unclear. CDR1 is MNHEY, CDR2 SVGAGI, per germline. The CDR3 has 14 residues. Between the trimmed V and J ends, which lost 0 bases and 6 bases, there was a span of 9 bases. The CDR3 loop reads CASSYSPSGQPQHF. The CDR3 DNA sequence: TGTGCCAGCAGTTACTCCCCGTCGGGTCAGCCCCAGCATTTT.

The DNA for the CDR3 is TGTGCCAGCAGCAATTACAGGGGCTTCGACGAGCAGTACTTC. Translation gives CASSNYRGFDEQYF. The J gene is TRBJ2-7, the V gene TRBV13, with 7 bases aligning to TRBD1. CDR1 is PRHDT and CDR2 is FYEKMQ in the germline V gene (reference sequence). The CDR3 totals 14 residues. The trim removed 5 bases at V and 5 bases at J, leaving 9 bases unmatched.

The chain joins TRBV20-1 to TRBJ2-7, with D hard to call. V gave up 6 bases and J gave up 1 base, with 10 bases separating them. In germline, CDR1 is DFQATT, CDR2 SNEGSKA (reference sequence). This CDR3 has 12 amino acids. CDR3 protein: CSASDNSYEQYF. The CDR3 DNA reads TGCAGTGCAAGTGACAATTCCTACGAGCAGTACTTC.

The chain is built from TRBV6-5 and TRBJ2-7; possible D gene TRBD2, 6 bases. The CDR3 totals 15 residues. Deletions cut 0 bases from V and 4 bases from J, with 13 bases between. Germline lookup yields CDR1 MNHEY and CDR2 SVGAGI. CDR3 in amino acids: CASSYSFRAGYEQYF. The CDR3 DNA sequence: TGTGCCAGCAGTTACTCGTTCAGGGCGGGGTACGAGCAGTACTTC.

This clone came up once. The chain is built from TRBV5-1 and TRBJ2-3; the match to TRBD1 covers 8 bases. CDR1 and CDR2 from the germline V gene are SGHRS and YFSETQ. V gave up 3 bases and J gave up 0 bases; unmatched junction bases: 12. The CDR3 length is 18 residues. The CDR3 reads CASSSRIGTGISTDTQYF. The CDR3 nucleotides read TGCGCCAGCAGCTCCAGAATCGGGACAGGAATAAGCACAGATACGCAGTATTTT.

This chain joins TRBV3-1 (or the pseudogene TRBV3-2) and TRBJ2-7, with 7 bases lining up with TRBD2. Trimming removed 4 bases from V and 5 bases from J; junction bases left unmatched: 8. The CDR3 extends over 14 amino acids. CDR1 and CDR2 from the germline V gene are LGHDT and YNNKEL (reference sequence). CDR3: CASSPRLAPNEQYF. The CDR3 bases are TGTGCCAGCAGCCCAAGACTAGCACCCAACGAGCAGTACTTC.

This chain joins TRBV2 and TRBJ1-1; D is perhaps TRBD1 (5 bases). Germline assignment: CDR1 SNHLY and CDR2 FYNNEI. CDR3 length: 14 residues. Trimming cost V 7 bases and J 0 bases, with 12 bases left between them. The CDR3 DNA is TGTGCCAGCACAAAAGGGGTCTTGAACACTGAAGCTTTCTTT. It is translated as CASTKGVLNTEAFF. The whole variable domain, remainder taken from reference TRBV2 and TRBJ1-1, is EPEVTQTPSHQVTQMGQEVILRCVPISNHLYFYWYRQILGQKVEFLVSFYNNEISEKSEIFDDQFSVERPDGSNFTLKIRSTKLEDSAMYFCASTKGVLNTEAFFGQGTRLTVV.

For this clone: Compared with germline, one end of the junction differs, possibly owing to a read error. The rearrangement joins TRBV6-2 or TRBV6-3 to TRBJ1-1; D is uncertain. Germline V CDR1 and CDR2: MNHEY, SVGEGT. This CDR3 is 15 amino acids long. The CDR3 nucleotides are TGTGCCAGCAGTCACTCCCCCCCCGAGAGCACTGAAGCTTTCTTT. It translates to CASSHSPPESTEAFF.

The count of this clone is one. The chain has TRBV6-5 and TRBJ1-1, with 7 positions matching TRBD1. V gave up 6 bases and J gave up 8 bases; unmatched junction bases: 15. Germline V lookup: CDR1 MNHEY, CDR2 SVGAGI. The CDR3 is 15 amino acids. DNA for the CDR3: TGTGCCAGCAGGTCCTATTACACCGGGACAGAGGAAGCTTTCTTT. Translating it yields CASRSYYTGTEEAFF.

The chain has TRBV5-1 and TRBJ2-5; 12 positions match TRBD2. CDR1 is SGHRS, CDR2 YFSETQ, per germline. V was pared by 1 base and J by 5 bases, with 6 bases of the junction left unmatched. This CDR3 has 16 residues. CDR3 residues: CASSLSASGGAETQYF. In DNA form, the CDR3 reads TGCGCCAGCAGCTTGTCGGCTAGCGGGGGGGCGGAGACCCAGTACTTC.

The chain carries TRBV19 and TRBJ2-1; a weak D match, TRBD2 (5 bases). Trimming stripped 4 bases from V and 3 bases from J, with 7 bases between. Germline values: CDR1 LNHDA, CDR2 SQIVND (reference sequence). The CDR3 extends over 13 amino acids. The CDR3 region is CASSTTSYNEQFF. The DNA for the CDR3 is TGTGCCAGTAGTACAACTAGCTACAATGAGCAGTTCTTC.

The chain is built from TRBV7-7 and TRBJ2-5; D gene ambiguous. Trimming took off 4 bases at V and 1 base at J, with 13 bases between the two ends. This CDR3 comprises 15 residues. Germline V gene data show CDR1 as SSHAT and CDR2 as FNYEAQ (reference sequence). The CDR3 is CASSSSPGLQETQYF. The CDR3 DNA is TGTGCCAGCAGCTCTTCCCCAGGCCTCCAAGAGACCCAGTACTTC.

The chain carries TRBV30 and TRBJ1-2; 7 positions agree with TRBD1. Germline values: CDR1 GTSNPN, CDR2 SVGIG (reference sequence). The CDR3 has 12 residues. V lost 7 bases and J lost 3; bases outside the gene matches: 5. The CDR3, as DNA: TGTGCCTCCACAGGGGATTACTATGGCTACACCTTC. Protein sequence: CASTGDYYGYTF.

This clone was detected a few times. The CDR3 here is CASSQERGRMVTGELFF. The CDR3 bases are TGCGCCAGCAGCCAAGAAAGGGGGCGGATGGTTACCGGGGAGCTGTTTTTT. The chain links TRBV4-1 to TRBJ2-2, with 7 bases that match TRBD1. The ends lost 0 bases at V and 5 bases at J; junction bases unmatched: 9. CDR1 is MGHRA and CDR2 is YSYEKL in the germline V gene. The CDR3 spans 17 residues.

The rearrangement uses TRBV18 and TRBJ1-4; TRBD1 agrees at 10 bases. Germline CDR1 is KGHSH and CDR2 is LQKENI. The CDR3 totals 13 residues. V lost 5 bases to trimming and J lost 7 bases; unmatched junction nucleotides: 1. The CDR3 region has the DNA TGTGCCAGCTCAAGGACAGGGGGTGAAAAACTGTTTTTT. Protein sequence: CASSRTGGEKLFF.

This sequence joins TRBV4-2 and TRBJ1-4, with TRBD1 as a possible D gene (6 bases). CDR1 and CDR2 from the germline V gene are LGHNA and YNFKEQ. With 3 bases removed from V and 1 base from J, the gap between germline ends came to 9 bases. The CDR3 extends over 15 amino acids. Written as DNA, the CDR3 is TGTGCCAGCAGCCACTTACAGGGAACTAATGAAAAACTGTTTTTT. This sequence encodes CASSHLQGTNEKLFF.